The 8 T cell receptor beta chains below come from one sample, sequenced in a study of CD8+ T cells in alopecia areata. It was cDNA, reverse transcribed from extracted RNA, that served as the sequencing template. Profiling relied on immunoSEQ multiplex PCR, and the TCRdb table lists in-frame clones only, not all of them. The table records 270,000 or so clones, roughly 64% of them present only once. Specified treatment: oral pan-JAK inhibitor, 5-10 mg twice daily. The material was CD4+ T cells sorted from blood, obtained at week 24, from a patient treated with tofacitinib. These receptor sequences come from a human donor with alopecia areata.

This chain uses TRBV5-1 with TRBJ1-1, with D perhaps TRBD1 (6 bases). This CDR3 region has 15 residues. V lost 7 bases, J lost 1 base, and 17 bases lay in between. Germline CDR1 and CDR2: SGHRS and YFSETQ. CDR3 nucleotides: TGCGCCAGCTCGGCCGGGGGACAATGGAACACTGAAGCTTTCTTT. Translation gives CASSAGGQWNTEAFF.

The chain employs TRBV28 and TRBJ2-3; D may be TRBD2 (6 bases). Trimming pared 2 bases from V and 1 base from J, leaving 13 bases between. CDR3 length: 16 residues. Germline V gene data show CDR1 as MDHEN and CDR2 as SYDVKM. This CDR3 reads CASSLMRGGGTDTQYF. The CDR3 nucleotides are TGTGCCAGCAGTTTAATGCGGGGAGGCGGCACAGATACGCAGTATTTT. Full variable domain (missing parts from reference TRBV28 and TRBJ2-3): DVKVTQSSRYLVKRTGEKVFLECVQDMDHENMFWYRQDPGLGLRLIYFSYDVKMKEKGDIPEGYSVSREKKERFSLILESASTNQTSMYLCASSLMRGGGTDTQYFGPGTRLTVL.

The chain carries TRBV2 and TRBJ2-7; D possibly corresponds to TRBD2 (5 bases). CDR1 and CDR2 (germline): SNHLY, FYNNEI. The CDR3 sequence is 13 residues long. The ends were cut back, 8 bases at V and 4 bases at J, with 15 bases in the middle. DNA for the CDR3: TGTGCCAGCTCCGGGAACGTACCTTACGAGCAGTACTTC. It translates to CASSGNVPYEQYF.

The CDR3 bases are TGTGCCAGCTCACCAATTTCCGAAGCCGGGGCGCCCCAGCATTTT. It specifies CASSPISEAGAPQHF. V gene TRBV18 combines with J gene TRBJ1-5; D possibly corresponds to TRBD1 (5 bases). Germline assignment: CDR1 KGHSH and CDR2 LQKENI. The V end lost 2 bases, the J end lost 9 bases, and 17 bases lay between the germline ends. This CDR3 spans 15 amino acids.

This clone was counted between two and nine times. The rearrangement joins TRBV29-1 to TRBJ2-5; the match to TRBD1 covers 7 bases. Trimming at V came to 7 bases and at J to 5 bases, leaving 13 bases not matched to a gene. The germline V gene has CDR1 SQVTM and CDR2 ANQGSEA. This CDR3 contains 14 residues. The CDR3: CSGLRGGAAETQYF. The CDR3 nucleotides read TGCAGCGGTTTGAGAGGGGGCGCCGCCGAGACCCAGTACTTC.

The gene calls are TRBV11-2 and TRBJ2-3; TRBD2 aligns across 7 bases. This CDR3 contains 17 residues. V dropped 3 bases and J dropped 2; count of bases not matched to a gene: 11. Germline V gene data show CDR1 as SGHAT and CDR2 as FQNNGV. The CDR3 region is CASSLMGAGPVTDTQYF. CDR3 bases: TGTGCCAGCAGCTTGATGGGAGCGGGGCCGGTCACAGATACGCAGTATTTT.

Notes on this clone: A read error may be the cause here, since a much bigger clone is one base away. The sample has other DNA sequences that encode this CDR3 too. The chain uses TRBV18 and TRBJ2-5; D unclear. The germline gives CDR1 KGHSH, CDR2 LQKENI. Trimming took 2 bases from V and 5 from J, leaving 3 bases between them. The CDR3 sequence is 11 residues long. The CDR3 bases are TGTGCCAGCTCACCAGGCGAGACCCAGTACTTC. It translates to CASSPGETQYF.

The chain joins TRBV6-9 to TRBJ2-2; D may correspond to TRBD1 or TRBD2 (5 bases each). Trimming left V 0 bases short and J 2 bases short, with 13 bases between. Looked up from germline, CDR1 is MNHGY and CDR2 is SVAAGI. This CDR3 is built from 17 residues. The CDR3 loop reads CASSYSLEGLNTGELFF. The CDR3 DNA reads TGTGCCAGCAGTTATTCCCTCGAGGGGCTTAACACCGGGGAGCTGTTTTTT.